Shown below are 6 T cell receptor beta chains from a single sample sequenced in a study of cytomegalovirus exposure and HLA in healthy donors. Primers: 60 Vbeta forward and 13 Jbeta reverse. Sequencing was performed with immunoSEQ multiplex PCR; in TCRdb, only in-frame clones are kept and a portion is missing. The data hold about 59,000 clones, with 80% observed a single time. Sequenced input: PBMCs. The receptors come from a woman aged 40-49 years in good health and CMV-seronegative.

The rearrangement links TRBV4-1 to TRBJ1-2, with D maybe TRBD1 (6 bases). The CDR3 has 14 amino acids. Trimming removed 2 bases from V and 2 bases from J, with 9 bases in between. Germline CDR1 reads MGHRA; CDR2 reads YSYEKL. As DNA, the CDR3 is TGCGCCAGCAGCCAAATAGGACAGAACTATGGCTACACCTTC. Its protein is CASSQIGQNYGYTF.

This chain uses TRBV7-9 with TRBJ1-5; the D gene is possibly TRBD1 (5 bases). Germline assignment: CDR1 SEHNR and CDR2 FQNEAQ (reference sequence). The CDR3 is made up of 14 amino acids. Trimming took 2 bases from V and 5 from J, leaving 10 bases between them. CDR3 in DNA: TGTGCCAGCAGCTTAACAGGATCCGATCAGCCCCAGCATTTT. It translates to CASSLTGSDQPQHF.

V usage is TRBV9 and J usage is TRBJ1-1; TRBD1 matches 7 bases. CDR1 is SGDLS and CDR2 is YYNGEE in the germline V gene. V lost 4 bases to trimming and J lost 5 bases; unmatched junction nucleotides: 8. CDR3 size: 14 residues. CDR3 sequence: CASSPQTGRTEAFF. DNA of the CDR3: TGTGCCAGCAGCCCCCAGACAGGGCGAACTGAAGCTTTCTTT. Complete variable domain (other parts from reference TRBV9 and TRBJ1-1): DSGVTQTPKHLITATGQRVTLRCSPRSGDLSVYWYQQSLDQGLQFLIQYYNGEERAKGNILERFSAQQFPDLHSELNLSSLELGDSALYFCASSPQTGRTEAFFGQGTRLTVV.

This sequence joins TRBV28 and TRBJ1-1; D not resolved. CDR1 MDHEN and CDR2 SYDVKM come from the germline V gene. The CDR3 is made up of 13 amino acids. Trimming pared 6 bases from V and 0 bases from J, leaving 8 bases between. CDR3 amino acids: CASRETLNTEAFF. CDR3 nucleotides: TGTGCCAGCAGAGAGACATTGAACACTGAAGCTTTCTTT.

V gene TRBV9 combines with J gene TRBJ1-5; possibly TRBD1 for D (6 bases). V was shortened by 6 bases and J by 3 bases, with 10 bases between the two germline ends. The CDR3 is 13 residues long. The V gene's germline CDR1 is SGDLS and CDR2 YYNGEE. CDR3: CASNQGNNQPQHF. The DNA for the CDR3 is TGTGCCAGCAACCAGGGGAACAATCAGCCCCAGCATTTT.

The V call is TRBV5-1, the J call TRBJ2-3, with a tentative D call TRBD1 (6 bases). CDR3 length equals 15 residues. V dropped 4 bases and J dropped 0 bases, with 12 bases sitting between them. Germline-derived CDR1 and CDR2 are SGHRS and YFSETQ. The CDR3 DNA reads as TGCGCCAGCAGCCCGGACAGCTCTAGCACAGATACGCAGTATTTT. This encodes CASSPDSSSTDTQYF.